The clone carrying this TCR beta chain was seen more than once but under ten times. The antigen remains unidentified. Investigators took about 9.2 milliliters of peripheral blood from every donor. The CDR3 is made up of 13 amino acids. V was cut by 0 bases and J by 6 bases, with 8 bases left in between. Germline CDR1 LNHNV, CDR2 YYDKDF (reference sequence). This sample is drawn from a study of blood T cells in healthy people across ages. Regarding the study as a whole: Naive CD4+ cell counts and diversity both ran higher in long-lived than in aged donors.

A sample-barcoded 5' primer and a J-beta primer mix were used in a second PCR of about 7 to 12 cycles. Template switching added a 12-random-nucleotide identifier to every cDNA molecule. In TCRdb, the 5' RACE reads were re-called with MiXCR into one record per CDR3 protein. This repertoire shows about 2 million distinct CDR3 sequences, just under 50% found once; its top ten account for 2.1%. The TCR sequence derives from a woman aged 40 to 50 in good health. Input material: blood. The rearrangement joins TRBV15 to TRBJ1-2; D perhaps matches TRBD1 (5 bases). The CDR3 here is CATSREGTDGYTF. As DNA, the CDR3 is TGTGCCACCAGCAGAGAGGGGACGGATGGCTACACCTTC.